This entry features one T cell receptor beta chain sequence. What it binds is unknown. The PCR used 60 Vbeta and 13 Jbeta primers. The repertoire was sequenced with immunoSEQ multiplex PCR; TCRdb's copy has only in-frame clones and lacks some. The data hold 210,000 or so clones, with about 80% observed a single time. This sample was taken from a study of cytomegalovirus exposure and HLA in healthy donors. Study-level points and caveats: CMV antigen specificity of three CMV-associated chains was confirmed in vitro. Most CMV-associated TCR beta chains appeared HLA-restricted in a later analysis.

This receptor was identified in a girl aged 5-17 years in good health and CMV-seronegative. The specimen sequenced was PBMCs.

The CDR3 DNA reads TGTGCCAGTAGTACCCGGGACAAGACTCTTATGAACACTGAAGCTTTCTTT. This gives the protein CASSTRDKTLMNTEAFF. This chain uses TRBV19 with TRBJ1-1; D is possibly TRBD1 (6 bases). Trimming removed 4 bases from V and 0 bases from J, with 18 bases in between. The CDR3 extends over 17 amino acids. CDR1 is LNHDA, CDR2 SQIVND, per germline (reference sequence).